This T cell receptor (beta chain) appears in the sequencing data of a study of cytomegalovirus exposure and HLA in healthy donors. Study summary: Of all 400 or so donors who were genotyped, roughly 83% belonged to the Caucasian-associated ancestry cluster.

The trim removed 6 bases at V and 4 bases at J, leaving 9 bases unmatched. The CDR3 sequence is 14 residues long. The germline V gene has CDR1 MNHEY and CDR2 SVGAGI. The PCR ran on 60 Vbeta and 13 Jbeta primers. Per the authors' pipeline: In a later analysis, around 10 million of tens of millions of unique beta chains occurred in at least two donors. Using immunoSEQ multiplex PCR, the repertoire was profiled, and TCRdb retains in-frame clones only, with some absent. V, J and clone size derive from that table, while D and trimming were established from the DNA sequence. This table holds about 140,000 clones, roughly four fifths found once.

The origin of this receptor is a young man in good health and CMV-seropositive. The sequencing input was PBMCs. This chain connects TRBV6-5 to TRBJ2-7; TRBD1 matches 7 bases. The CDR3 bases are TGTGCCAGCAGAAAACAGGGGCGAGATTACGAGCAGTACTTC. Protein sequence: CASRKQGRDYEQYF.